These T cell receptor beta chains were read from a single sample in a study of T-cell memory formation after mild COVID-19. MiXCR, run by TCRdb on the 5' RACE reads, gives a single entry per CDR3 protein. The sample lists about 58,000 distinct CDR3 sequences, about 30% occurring once. Input material: PBMCs or a T cell subset sorted from them (not recorded which). These receptors were taken from a man aged 18 to 30 who had mild COVID-19 (a few samples of this study predate the infection). Cell type and time point are not known. Both conserved end residues are part of each CDR3. A D gene is named only where the DNA matches it firmly. The size field is filled for only some rows; it gives once, few, many or a size class.

cdr3_nt	cdr3_aa	cdr3_length	j_call	v_call	clone_size	d_call
TGCGCCAGCAGCCAGGCCTCCAGCGGGGGGGGCTTCAATGAGCAGTTCTTC	CASSQASSGGGFNEQFF	17	TRBJ2-1	TRBV4-1	.	TRBD2
TGTGCCAGCAGTGAAATCAGGGGGCGGACTGAAGCTTTCTTT	CASSEIRGRTEAFF	14	TRBJ1-1	TRBV25-1	.	TRBD1
TGCAGCGTATTTAGCGGGAGGGTTAATGAGCAGTTCTTC	CSVFSGRVNEQFF	13	TRBJ2-1	TRBV29-1	.	TRBD2
TGTGCCAGCAGTGAAAGGGACAGGGTTCATAGTGGGGCCAACGTCCTGACTTTC	CASSERDRVHSGANVLTF	18	TRBJ2-6	TRBV6-1	many	TRBD1
TGTGCCAGCGGACAGGGGGCAGAGACCCAGTACTTC	CASGQGAETQYF	12	TRBJ2-5	TRBV7-9	.	TRBD1
TGCGCCAGCAGCCAAGTTGGGGGAGCGGGCTACACCTTC	CASSQVGGAGYTF	13	TRBJ1-2	TRBV4-3	.	.
TGTGCCAGCAGCTTTTTTAGCGGGGAAAACAATGAGCAGTTCTTC	CASSFFSGENNEQFF	15	TRBJ2-1	TRBV7-6	.	TRBD2
TGTGCCAGCAGTCACCGGGGAGGTCGCAATGAGCAGTTCTTC	CASSHRGGRNEQFF	14	TRBJ2-1	TRBV12-3/TRBV12-4	.	.
TGTGCCAGCAGCGTAGCAGGCCTGAACACAGATACGCAGTATTTT	CASSVAGLNTDTQYF	15	TRBJ2-3	TRBV9	few	.
TGTGCCAGCAGTGGACCCTACAATGAGCAGTTCTTC	CASSGPYNEQFF	12	TRBJ2-1	TRBV2	many	.
TGTGCCAGCAGTTTAACAGTTTGGGGAGAGACCCAGTACTTT	CASSLTVWGETQYF	14	TRBJ2-3	TRBV12-3/TRBV12-4	once	.
TGCGCCAGCAGCCTGGGACAGGGGGCCGGAGATACGCAGTATTTT	CASSLGQGAGDTQYF	15	TRBJ2-3	TRBV5-1	.	TRBD1
TGTGCCAGCAGCTTATCGGCTAATCAGCCCCAGCATTTT	CASSLSANQPQHF	13	TRBJ1-5	TRBV7-2	.	.
TGCGCCAGCAGGATGGCGGGTAATGAGCAGTTCTTC	CASRMAGNEQFF	12	TRBJ2-1	TRBV5-1	.	.
TGTGCCAGCAGCTTAGGAGGGGTAGAGCAGTATTTT	CASSLGGVEQYF	12	TRBJ2-3	TRBV11-2	few	.
TGTGCCACCAGTGATTTGGAACCGGCCAACGTCCTGACTTTC	CATSDLEPANVLTF	14	TRBJ2-6	TRBV24-1	.	.
TGTGCCACCAGTGATTCACTGCGGGGACGGCCCCAAGAGACCCAGTACTTC	CATSDSLRGRPQETQYF	17	TRBJ2-5	TRBV24-1	few	.
TGTGCCAGCAGCCAAGAAGTCTCTAGCTACGATGAGCAGTTCTTC	CASSQEVSSYDEQFF	15	TRBJ2-1	TRBV3-1	few	.
TGTGCCAGCAGTTTGCGGTCAGGGCCCCCAGATACGCAGTATTTT	CASSLRSGPPDTQYF	15	TRBJ2-3	TRBV6-6	once	.
TGCGCCAGCAGCCAAGTAAGGGGTCGGTTGAACACTGAAGCTTTCTTT	CASSQVRGRLNTEAFF	16	TRBJ1-1	TRBV4-3	.	.
TGTGCCAGCAGCTTTAGGGAGGGGGTGGAGACCCAGTACTTC	CASSFREGVETQYF	14	TRBJ2-5	TRBV5-4	.	.
TGTGCCAGCAGTTACTCTATTGGGTTAGCGGGGAGAGAGACCCAGTACTTC	CASSYSIGLAGRETQYF	17	TRBJ2-5	TRBV6-2/TRBV6-3	.	TRBD2
TGCGCCAGCAGCTGGACGATAGGACCCCTCTCCGAGCAGTACTTC	CASSWTIGPLSEQYF	15	TRBJ2-7	TRBV5-1	few	.
TGTGCCAGCAGCTTGTTCACAGGGGATCAGCCCCAGCATTTT	CASSLFTGDQPQHF	14	TRBJ1-5	TRBV5-5	few	TRBD1
TGTGCCAGCAGCTCCCAGGGGGCCCCGGCAGATACGCAGTATTTT	CASSSQGAPADTQYF	15	TRBJ2-3	TRBV5-4	.	TRBD1
TGTGCCAGCAGACTAGGGGGGGCGGGCGGCTACACCTTC	CASRLGGAGGYTF	13	TRBJ1-2	TRBV6-5	.	.
TGTGCCAGCAGTCCCGGGACAGGGTACAATGAGCAGTTCTTC	CASSPGTGYNEQFF	14	TRBJ2-1	TRBV27	few	TRBD1
TGTGCCAGCAGCCAAGGGGACTTCCTACAGGAAAAACTGTTTTTT	CASSQGDFLQEKLFF	15	TRBJ1-4	TRBV4-2	few	.
TGTGCCAGCAGCTTAGCGGGGGACCGACGCGGAGATACGCAGTATTTT	CASSLAGDRRGDTQYF	16	TRBJ2-3	TRBV7-2	.	.